This record concerns one TCR beta chain sequence. Its antigen is unknown. Germline CDR1 SGHTA, CDR2 FQGNSA. This CDR3 is 14 amino acids long. The V and J ends lost 4 bases and 4 bases, in that order; junction bases with no gene match: 4. Libraries were prepared by immunoSEQ multiplex PCR; TCRdb keeps only in-frame clonotypes and omits some of them. This table holds about 200,000 clones, around 70% found once. These data come from a study of cytotoxic CD8 clonotypes in ibrutinib-treated CLL. Study summary: A median about 11 months of treatment, range 6 to 36, preceded the collection of response samples. Study-wide findings and caveats: At progression, clonality fell back toward baseline after rising at ibrutinib response.

Genomic DNA in a quantity of 2 to 2.5 micrograms was derived from cryopreserved PBMCs for TCR beta libraries. The gene calls are TRBV7-2 and TRBJ2-5; 9 bases agree with TRBD2. The TCR originated in a human donor with chronic lymphocytic leukemia. Sequenced here: PBMCs, sampled after 12 months of ibrutinib treatment. The CDR3 nucleotides read TGTGCCAGCAGCTCGGGACTAGCAGGAGAGACCCAGTACTTC. Residues: CASSSGLAGETQYF. Full variable domain (rest looked up from reference TRBV7-2 and TRBJ2-5): GAGVSQSPSNKVTEKGKDVELRCDPISGHTALYWYRQSLGQGLEFLIYFQGNSAPDKSGLPSDRFSAERTGGSVSTLTIQRTQQEDSAVYLCASSSGLAGETQYFGPGTRLLVL.